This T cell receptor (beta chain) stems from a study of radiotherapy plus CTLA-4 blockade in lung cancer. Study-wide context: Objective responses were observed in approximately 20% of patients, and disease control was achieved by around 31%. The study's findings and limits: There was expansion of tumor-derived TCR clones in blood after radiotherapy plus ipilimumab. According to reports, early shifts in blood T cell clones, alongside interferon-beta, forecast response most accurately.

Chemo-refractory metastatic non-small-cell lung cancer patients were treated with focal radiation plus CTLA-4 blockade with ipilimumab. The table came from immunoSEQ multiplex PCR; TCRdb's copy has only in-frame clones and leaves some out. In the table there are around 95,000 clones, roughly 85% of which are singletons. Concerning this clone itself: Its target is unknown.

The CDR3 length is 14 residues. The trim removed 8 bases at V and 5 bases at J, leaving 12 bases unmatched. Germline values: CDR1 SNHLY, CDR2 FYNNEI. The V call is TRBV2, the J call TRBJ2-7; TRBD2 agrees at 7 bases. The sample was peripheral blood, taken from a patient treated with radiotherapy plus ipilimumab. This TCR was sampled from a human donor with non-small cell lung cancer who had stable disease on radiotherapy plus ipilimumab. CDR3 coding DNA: TGTGCCAGCGATAGCGACGGGGGGTCCCACGAGCAGTACTTC. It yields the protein CASDSDGGSHEQYF.